This entry features one TCR beta chain sequence. This sample stems from a study of blood T cell repertoires in COVID-19. As for the study in general: The samples span acute and convalescent COVID-19 from the United States, Italy and Spain.

Germline values: CDR1 LGHDT, CDR2 YNNKEL (reference sequence). There are 14 residues in the CDR3. Trimming took 6 bases from V and 7 from J; bases not matched to a gene: 6. The method was immunoSEQ multiplex PCR; TCRdb's version includes in-frame clones alone and lacks a portion of them. The repertoire holds 100,000 or so clones, with roughly 92% as singletons. Sequenced sample: peripheral blood. The gene calls are TRBV3-1 (or the pseudogene TRBV3-2) and TRBJ2-2; 9 positions agree with TRBD1. The origin of this receptor is a man in his 70s with acute or convalescent COVID-19. CDR3 residues: CASSYRGLGGELFF. CDR3 in DNA: TGTGCCAGCAGTTACAGGGGGCTCGGCGGGGAGCTGTTTTTT.